The clone carrying this T cell receptor beta chain came up a few times. No antigen is known for it. Sequence at one end of the junction differs from germline and may be a read error. The data derive from a study of early T cells in non-severe SARS-CoV-2 infection. About the study: Bulk RNA isolated from unsorted whole blood underwent sequencing; chains were not paired. Regarding the study as a whole: Matches to VDJdb favored anti-spike CD8 responses and missed private and CD4 specificities.

Unique molecular identifiers were affixed to single, distinct cDNA molecules. TCRdb re-called the 5' RACE reads with MiXCR, one entry per CDR3 protein. Of approximately 56,000 distinct CDR3 sequences in the sample, more than 9.5% were seen once. The CDR3 is 15 amino acids. The germline CDR1 and CDR2 sequences are SNHLY and FYNNEI. J is TRBJ2-1 and V is TRBV2, with 11 bases fitting TRBD1. The TCR originated in an adult who was a healthcare worker with PCR-confirmed SARS-CoV-2 infection or an uninfected control (not recorded which). Sequencing was carried out using whole blood. The CDR3 sequence is CASSSPGQGGNGQFF. The CDR3 nucleotides are TGTGCCAGCAGTTCACCGGGACAGGGGGGCAATGGGCAGTTCTTC.